Sequencing of this T cell receptor (beta chain) was carried out in a study of blood T cell repertoires in COVID-19. In the original analysis: Estimation of nucleated cell counts was performed using reference gene primer amplification. Assay used: immunoSEQ multiplex PCR; TCRdb lists only in-frame clones, some missing. V and J calls plus clone size are reproduced from that table; the DNA served to infer D and trimming. The sample records around 210,000 clones, around nine tenths being singletons. CDR1 SNHLY and CDR2 FYNNEI come from the germline V gene. V trimming: 8 bases; J trimming: 0 bases; junction bases outside the gene matches: 12. This CDR3 contains 16 residues.

The receptor comes from a man younger than 35 with active or convalescent COVID-19. Sequenced input: peripheral blood. V is TRBV2 and J is TRBJ1-1, with 7 bases fitting TRBD1. The CDR3 loop is CASHRDSPTMNTEAFF. CDR3 nucleotide sequence: TGTGCCAGCCACAGGGACAGCCCGACTATGAACACTGAAGCTTTCTTT.